A selection of T cell receptor beta chains follows, all from one sample in a study of blood T cell repertoires in COVID-19. The repertoire was sequenced with immunoSEQ multiplex PCR; TCRdb's copy has only in-frame clones and lacks some. The sample carries about 300,000 clones, roughly 85% recorded once. The sample consisted of PBMCs or T cells enriched from blood (not recorded which). The origin of the receptors is a woman between 45 and 60 years old who had recovered from COVID-19. CDR3s include the opening cysteine and the closing phenylalanine or tryptophan. The D gene is left open where the match is weak. Clone size, where shown, is once, few, many, or a class for clones that have expanded.

D gene,clone size,J gene,V gene,CDR3 DNA,CDR3 protein
TRBD2,-,TRBJ2-7,TRBV7-9,TGTGCCAGCAGCTTAGCAGCGGGAGATTACGAGCAGTACTTC,CASSLAAGDYEQYF
TRBD1,-,TRBJ1-4,TRBV7-9,TGTGCCAGCAGCCTGGGGACAGTGGGGGCCTATGAAAAACTGTTTTTT,CASSLGTVGAYEKLFF
-,-,TRBJ2-5,TRBV7-2,TGTGCCAGCAGCTTAGGGTCAGGCCGTTGGGAGACCCAGTACTTC,CASSLGSGRWETQYF
-,-,TRBJ1-1,TRBV11-2,TGTGCCAGCAGCTTAAGGGTTTTCTTAGGGGACACTGAAGCTTTCTTT,CASSLRVFLGDTEAFF
TRBD1,few,TRBJ1-5,TRBV11-2,TGTGCCAGCAGCTTAGACAGGGGGAGCAATCAGCCCCAGCATTTT,CASSLDRGSNQPQHF
-,-,TRBJ1-2,TRBV19,TGTGCCAGTACCCAGACTCACACCGGGACACCGAGGTATGGCTACACCTTC,CASTQTHTGTPRYGYTF
TRBD1,-,TRBJ2-7,TRBV10-2,TGCGCCAGCACAAAGGACAGGGAATACGAGCAGTACTTC,CASTKDREYEQYF
TRBD2,-,TRBJ2-1,TRBV27,TGTGCCAGCAGTTTCGATGAGCGGGAGGGAAATGAGCAGTTCTTC,CASSFDEREGNEQFF
-,few,TRBJ1-4,TRBV27,TGTGCCAGCAGTCTGAAGGGACATCGCGATGAAAAACTGTTTTTT,CASSLKGHRDEKLFF
TRBD1,many,TRBJ1-6,TRBV6-5,TGTGCCAGCCAGGACAGGGGCGATAATTCACCCCTCCACTTT,CASQDRGDNSPLHF
TRBD1,-,TRBJ2-7,TRBV5-5,TGTGCCAGCAGCCTCAGTCAAGGGGGCCACTACGAGCAGTACTTC,CASSLSQGGHYEQYF